This passage covers 10 T cell receptor beta chains from one sample sequenced in a study of T-cell memory formation after mild COVID-19 (dated by TCRdb to the early 2020s). Library preparation employed 5' RACE. Data came from an Illumina NovaSeq 6000. TCRdb applied fastp at Q25 and MiXCR to the public reads, then kept only in-frame beta chains. All rows with the same CDR3 protein become a single entry with the most common DNA and genes. The table for this sample lists roughly 340,000 distinct CDR3 sequences; approximately 15% of them were counted only once. The ten largest account for 20% to 25% of the sample. Sequencing was performed on PBMCs or a T cell subset sorted from them (not recorded which). These receptors all come from a man aged 18 to 29 who had mild COVID-19 (a few samples of this study predate the infection). The sample titles of this study are shuffled in the database, so cell type and time point are left out; the donor was told from shared clones.

This clonotype was seen a few times. The chain's CDR3 is CASSLPRDRGRAYEQYV. CDR3 DNA sequence: TGTGCCAGCAGTCTTCCCCGGGACAGGGGGCGCGCCTACGAGCAGTACGTC. The V and J genes are TRBV28 and TRBJ2-7; 12 bases line up with TRBD1. CDR1 MDHEN and CDR2 SYDVKM come from the germline V gene. V was clipped by 5 bases and J by 2 bases; unmatched bases: 10. CDR3 size: 17 residues.

This chain connects TRBV12-5 to TRBJ1-6; unclear D gene. The CDR3 is 13 amino acids. CDR1 LGHNT and CDR2 FRNRAP come from the germline V gene. V lost 1 base to trimming and J lost 11 bases, with 9 bases between them. The CDR3 DNA follows: TGTGCTAGTGGTTTGGAAGTCGGGGCACCCCTCCACTTT. Translating it yields CASGLEVGAPLHF.

This clonotype appeared a few times. The chain is built from TRBV20-1 and TRBJ2-7; D is possibly TRBD1 or TRBD2 (5 bases each). The CDR3 runs 14 residues. CDR1 and CDR2 (germline): DFQATT, SNEGSKA (reference sequence). Deletions cut 6 bases from V and 0 bases from J, with 15 bases between. CDR3 loop: CSATGTKSSYEQYV. CDR3 DNA sequence: TGCAGTGCGACCGGGACGAAGAGCTCCTACGAGCAGTACGTC.

The V call is TRBV14, the J call TRBJ2-2; TRBD1 matches at 9 bases. Unmatched junction bases numbered 9, after V lost 0 bases and J lost 4 bases. CDR1 is SGHDN and CDR2 is FVKESK in the germline V gene. This CDR3 comprises 18 residues. The CDR3 bases are TGTGCCAGCAGCCAAGATCGAGGGACAGGGTTGGCCACCGGGGAGCTGTTTTTT. It yields the protein CASSQDRGTGLATGELFF.

Only a few counts were recorded for this clonotype. V and J are TRBV2 and TRBJ1-5; 11 bases map to TRBD1. The CDR3 consists of 13 residues. With V trimmed by 5 bases and J by 7 bases, 1 base remained unmatched. Germline V lookup: CDR1 SNHLY, CDR2 FYNNEI. Written as DNA, the CDR3 is TGTGCCAGCAGTTGGACAGGGGGCCAGCCCCAGCATTTT. Translated: CASSWTGGQPQHF.

The CDR3 here is CATSDGTRTEAFF. For the CDR3, the DNA is TGTGCCACCAGTGACGGGACGAGGACTGAAGCTTTCTTT. The chain joins TRBV24-1 to TRBJ1-1; D may be TRBD1 (5 bases). V was trimmed by 4 bases and J by 5 bases, leaving 10 bases between them. The germline V gene encodes CDR1 KGHDR and CDR2 SFDVKD. The CDR3 has 13 residues.

The chain employs TRBV10-3 and TRBJ1-6; unclear D gene. The CDR3 totals 14 residues. Germline CDR1 ENHRY, CDR2 SYGVKD. Trimming removed 7 bases from V and 10 bases from J, with 17 bases in between. CDR3 DNA: TGTGCCATCACGGCTCGAGGGAGCGACTCACCCCTCCACTTT. It yields the protein CAITARGSDSPLHF.

This clonotype was detected a few times. V is TRBV20-1 and J is TRBJ1-1; D gene unclear. The CDR3 covers 12 residues. V was shortened by 5 bases and J by 1 base, with 8 bases between the two germline ends. The germline CDR1 and CDR2 sequences are DFQATT and SNEGSKA (reference sequence). The DNA of the CDR3 is TGCAGTGCTTGGTGGGGGAACACTGAAGCTTTCTTT. Amino acids: CSAWWGNTEAFF.

The gene calls are TRBV24-1 and TRBJ2-5; 7 bases are a match to TRBD1. The CDR3 totals 16 residues. Germline V gene lookup returns CDR1 KGHDR and CDR2 SFDVKD. Unmatched junction bases numbered 14, after V lost 9 bases and J lost 2 bases. CDR3 sequence: CATHALTGSGQETQYF. Written as DNA, the CDR3 is TGTGCCACCCATGCGCTGACAGGGTCAGGACAAGAGACCCAGTACTTC.

The CDR3 sequence is CSATGGQPSGANVLTF. Here the CDR3 DNA reads TGCAGTGCTACTGGAGGGCAGCCCTCTGGGGCCAACGTCCTGACTTTC. This chain links TRBV20-1 with TRBJ2-6, with a possible D match to TRBD2 (6 bases). From germline, CDR1 is DFQATT and CDR2 SNEGSKA (reference sequence). This CDR3 spans 16 amino acids. Trimming removed 4 bases at V and 0 bases at J, with 13 bases between.